These 26 T cell receptor beta chains originate from one sample sequenced in a study of blood T cells in healthy people across ages. Combining a sample-barcoded 5' primer with a J-beta primer mix, a second PCR ran for 7 to 11 cycles. TCRdb recomputed calls from the 5' RACE reads with MiXCR, one row per CDR3 protein. The sample carries hundreds of thousands of distinct CDR3 sequences, under 45% recorded once. Sequencing was performed on blood. The receptors originated from a man aged 55 to 70 in good health.

The J gene is TRBJ2-5, the V gene TRBV11-2; the D gene could be TRBD1 or TRBD2 (5 bases each). The CDR3 runs 14 residues. V lost 5 bases, J lost 2 bases, and 12 bases lay in between. Germline CDR1 is SGHAT and CDR2 is FQNNGV. In DNA, the CDR3 is TGTGCCAGCAGCGTCGGGACGGCACAAGAGACCCAGTACTTC. Protein product: CASSVGTAQETQYF.

Regarding this clonotype: A much larger clone lies one base from this, so it may be a read error. The chain links TRBV7-2 to TRBJ2-7; the D gene could be TRBD1 or TRBD2 (5 bases each). V was shortened by 1 base and J by 5 bases, with 15 bases between the two germline ends. The CDR3 has 15 residues. The germline gives CDR1 SGHTA, CDR2 FQGNSA. This CDR3 is CASSLVVTGGNEQYF. In nucleotides, the CDR3 is TGTGCCAGCAGCTTAGTCGTTACAGGAGGAAACGAGCAGTACTTC.

The chain uses TRBV4-3 and TRBJ2-7; 11 bases are a match to TRBD2. Germline values: CDR1 LGHNA, CDR2 YSLEER. The trim removed 4 bases at V and 0 bases at J, leaving 11 bases unmatched. The CDR3 runs 18 residues. CDR3 nucleotides: TGCGCCAGCAGCCGATCATGGGCTAGCGGGAGGTTCTCCTACGAGCAGTACTTC. Translated: CASSRSWASGRFSYEQYF.

This chain connects TRBV7-2 to TRBJ1-2; 7 positions match TRBD1. Germline V gene data show CDR1 as SGHTA and CDR2 as FQGNSA. Germline trimming cut 2 bases from V and 4 bases from J; bases unmatched to any gene: 4. The length of the CDR3 is 14 residues. Written as DNA, the CDR3 is TGTGCCAGCAGCTTAAGCAGGGACAGCTATGGCTACACCTTC. Encoded protein: CASSLSRDSYGYTF.

This chain links TRBV6-5 with TRBJ2-7; 10 bases align to TRBD1. This CDR3 region has 15 residues. In germline, CDR1 is MNHEY, CDR2 SVGAGI. The V gene end was trimmed by 6 bases and the J gene end by 3 bases; junction bases not matched to a gene: 8. In DNA form, the CDR3 reads TGTGCCAGCAGAAATTCCGGGACAGGGGTCTACGAGCAGTACTTC. It yields the protein CASRNSGTGVYEQYF.

Note on this clonotype: Being one base from a much bigger clone, this may be a read error. The conserved final phenylalanine or tryptophan is absent from the CDR3, which likely points to a read error. The chain combines TRBV7-6 with TRBJ2-1, with 7 positions matching TRBD1. The CDR3 spans 13 residues. V gave up 8 bases and J gave up 2 bases; unmatched junction bases: 3. Germline CDR1 and CDR2: SGHVS and FNYEAQ. The chain's CDR3 is CASSGQAYNEQFV. CDR3 in DNA: TGTGCCAGCTCCGGACAGGCCTACAATGAGCAGTTCGTC.

This rearrangement joins TRBV11-3 to TRBJ1-1, with D perhaps matching TRBD1 (5 bases). The ends were cut back, 5 bases at V and 0 bases at J, with 25 bases in the middle. Germline V gene sequence: CDR1 SGHNT, CDR2 YENEEA. The CDR3 sequence is 19 residues long. This CDR3 is CASSQQHSGYWGVNTEAFF. The CDR3 bases are TGTGCCAGCAGCCAACAACACAGTGGCTATTGGGGCGTGAACACTGAAGCTTTCTTT. Filled out from reference TRBV11-3 and TRBJ1-1, the complete variable domain reads EAGVVQSPRYKIIEKKQPVAFWCNPISGHNTLYWYLQNLGQGPELLIRYENEEAVDDSQLPKDRFSAERLKGVDSTLKIQPAELGDSAVYLCASSQQHSGYWGVNTEAFFGQGTRLTVV.

This chain links TRBV20-1 with TRBJ2-5, with TRBD2 matching 7 bases. The CDR3 is made up of 11 amino acids. CDR1 is DFQATT, CDR2 SNEGSKA, per germline (reference sequence). Germline trimming cut 0 bases from V and 11 bases from J; bases unmatched to any gene: 3. The CDR3 DNA is TGCAGTGCTAGAGATGCGGGAGAGCAGTACTTC. As protein: CSARDAGEQYF.

This sequence joins TRBV6-6 and TRBJ1-2; D perhaps matches TRBD1 (6 bases). The CDR3 has 13 residues. CDR1 is MNHNY, CDR2 SVGAGI, per germline (reference sequence). The V and J ends lost 4 bases and 8 bases respectively, with 14 bases between them. The CDR3 region is CASSWPEGGGYTF. In DNA, the CDR3 is TGTGCCAGCAGTTGGCCTGAGGGGGGCGGCTACACCTTC.

The J gene is TRBJ2-4, the V gene TRBV20-1; D gene unclear. The J call may be in error: the DNA end matches TRBJ2-7 better. Germline CDR1 is DFQATT and CDR2 is SNEGSKA (reference sequence). The CDR3 totals 12 residues. For the CDR3, the DNA is TGCAGTGCCACGGAGCCTCCCTACGAGCAGTACTTC. Translation gives CSATEPPYEQYF.

V gene TRBV10-3 combines with J gene TRBJ1-1; possible D gene TRBD1, 6 bases. This CDR3 comprises 14 residues. Germline V gives CDR1 ENHRY, CDR2 SYGVKD. The V gene lost 6 bases and the J gene lost 2 bases, with 13 bases spanning the gap. The CDR3 nucleotides read TGTGCCATCAGCCTGGACAGCCAAAACACTGAAGCTTTCTTT. Its protein product is CAISLDSQNTEAFF.

The gene calls are TRBV12-3 or TRBV12-4 and TRBJ2-5, with 7 bases aligning to TRBD2. This CDR3 comprises 16 residues. V shed 0 bases, J shed 1 base, and the junction held 5 bases outside the gene matches. The CDR3 DNA sequence: TGTGCCAGCAGTTTAGCGCTGGGGGGGGGCCAAGAGACCCAGTACTTC. This encodes CASSLALGGGQETQYF.

The chain links TRBV7-2 to TRBJ2-7; TRBD1 matches at 9 bases. Germline values: CDR1 SGHTA, CDR2 FQGNSA. This CDR3 is built from 13 residues. J gave up 7 bases and V 4 bases, and 5 bases lay outside the gene matches. The chain's CDR3 is CASSYTGGREQYF. The CDR3 coding sequence is TGTGCCAGCAGCTACACAGGGGGCCGTGAGCAGTACTTC.

The sample holds a few counts of this clonotype. The chain carries TRBV6-1 and TRBJ2-5, with D possibly TRBD1 on 6 matching bases. V was pared by 5 bases and J by 1 base, with 14 bases between. CDR1 is MNHNS, CDR2 SASEGT, per germline. The CDR3 contains 15 residues. The CDR3, as DNA: TGTGCCAGCAGTACCCCCCGGGACACCCAAGAGACCCAGTACTTC. Its protein product is CASSTPRDTQETQYF.

The V call is TRBV20-1, the J call TRBJ2-1; TRBD2 aligns across 9 bases. Germline lookup yields CDR1 DFQATT and CDR2 SNEGSKA (reference sequence). This CDR3 is 15 amino acids long. Trimming took 3 bases from V and 5 from J; bases not matched to a gene: 8. The CDR3 is CSARVETSGNNEQFF. CDR3 DNA: TGCAGTGCTAGGGTTGAGACTAGCGGAAACAATGAGCAGTTCTTC.

The CDR3 region has the DNA TGTGCCAGCAGCACCCAGGGACAGCGGAAAGAGACCCAGTACTTC. Encoded protein: CASSTQGQRKETQYF. The chain employs TRBV11-2 and TRBJ2-5; TRBD1 matches at 7 bases. Trimming took 5 bases from V and 3 from J; bases not matched to a gene: 9. Germline assignment: CDR1 SGHAT and CDR2 FQNNGV. This CDR3 has 15 amino acids.

This clonotype was seen once. CDR3 residues: CSARDPSASYGYTF. The CDR3 DNA sequence: TGCAGTGCTAGGGATCCCTCGGCTTCCTATGGCTACACCTTC. V gene TRBV20-1 combines with J gene TRBJ1-2; D is undetermined. This CDR3 has 14 residues. Per the germline V gene, CDR1 is DFQATT and CDR2 is SNEGSKA (reference sequence). Trimming cost V 3 bases and J 4 bases, with 15 bases left between them.

The chain has TRBV29-1 and TRBJ2-3; D is unresolved. CDR3 length: 13 amino acids. CDR1 SQVTM and CDR2 ANQGSEA come from the germline V gene. Trimming cost V 5 bases and J 2 bases, with 11 bases left between them. The CDR3 is CSVRWEHTDTQYF. CDR3 coding DNA: TGCAGCGTTAGGTGGGAACACACAGATACGCAGTATTTT.

V usage is TRBV6-5 and J usage is TRBJ2-5, with a weak D call TRBD1 (6 bases). Looked up from germline, CDR1 is MNHEY and CDR2 is SVGAGI. This CDR3 has 14 amino acids. V shed 8 bases and J shed 5 bases, with 18 bases lying between them. The CDR3 DNA reads as TGTGCCAGCTCACAGGGCCGGGTCCCCGAGACCCAGTACTTC. Encoded protein: CASSQGRVPETQYF.

The rearrangement joins TRBV7-6 to TRBJ2-5, with 10 bases that match TRBD2. In germline, CDR1 is SGHVS, CDR2 FNYEAQ. The CDR3 is made up of 16 amino acids. V dropped 1 base and J dropped 5; count of bases not matched to a gene: 7. CDR3 amino acids: CASSLGGGTSAETQYF. CDR3 sequence (DNA): TGTGCCAGCAGCTTAGGCGGGGGGACTAGCGCCGAGACCCAGTACTTC.

The chain links TRBV6-5 to TRBJ2-1, with a possible D match to TRBD1 (6 bases). This CDR3 spans 16 amino acids. V was clipped by 7 bases and J by 3 bases, with 19 bases between them. Germline V gene lookup returns CDR1 MNHEY and CDR2 SVGAGI. CDR3 protein: CASTHARTDNYNEQFF. CDR3 in DNA: TGTGCCAGCACCCACGCCCGGACAGATAACTACAATGAGCAGTTCTTC.

This clonotype showed up just a few times. The chain joins TRBV6-2 or TRBV6-3 to TRBJ2-7; the match to TRBD1 covers 8 bases. CDR3 size: 16 residues. Germline V gene lookup returns CDR1 MNHEY and CDR2 SVGEGT. The V and J ends lost 2 bases and 0 bases, in that order; junction bases with no gene match: 6. The CDR3 nucleotides are TGTGCCAGCAGTTACGCCCGGACAGGGCGCTCCTACGAGCAGTACTTC. Translation gives CASSYARTGRSYEQYF.

This clonotype was seen a few times. The chain employs TRBV9 and TRBJ2-5; TRBD1 agrees at 9 bases. Germline V gene sequence: CDR1 SGDLS, CDR2 YYNGEE. CDR3 size: 15 residues. The V and J ends lost 2 bases and 2 bases, in that order; junction bases with no gene match: 4. The CDR3 protein is CASSVQGTGQETQYF. In DNA, the CDR3 is TGTGCCAGCAGCGTTCAGGGGACAGGGCAAGAGACCCAGTACTTC.

V usage is TRBV27 and J usage is TRBJ2-1; D is possibly TRBD1 or TRBD2 (5 bases each). CDR1 is MNHEY and CDR2 is SMNVEV in the germline V gene (reference sequence). V gave up 2 bases and J gave up 12 bases, with 17 bases separating them. The CDR3 is 14 amino acids. The CDR3 sequence is CASSLRALKGTQFF. The DNA for the CDR3 is TGTGCCAGCAGTTTAAGGGCCCTCAAAGGGACGCAGTTCTTC.

This chain connects TRBV7-9 to TRBJ2-5; D uncertain. Gene TRBJ2-7 matches the end of the DNA better, so the J call may be wrong. Germline V lookup: CDR1 SEHNR, CDR2 FQNEAQ (reference sequence). The length of the CDR3 is 13 residues. The CDR3 here is CASSCAQIHEQYF. For the CDR3, the DNA is TGTGCCAGCAGCTGCGCACAGATCCACGAGCAGTACTTC.

A remark on this clonotype: This may stem from a read error, because a much larger clone lies one nucleotide away. V gene TRBV10-3 combines with J gene TRBJ2-7, with D unresolved. Per germline, CDR1 ENHRY and CDR2 SYGVKD. This CDR3 contains 13 residues. The chain's CDR3 is CAISEFGYNERYF. The CDR3 DNA is TGTGCCATCAGTGAATTTGGTTACAATGAGCGGTACTTC.